The next 7 T cell receptor beta chains were all read from a single sample in a study of blood T cell repertoires in COVID-19. The table came from immunoSEQ multiplex PCR; TCRdb's copy has only in-frame clones and leaves some out. The sample includes tens of thousands of clones, around four fifths of them seen just once. The sequenced material came from peripheral blood. The source of these receptors is a human donor in a cohort sampled during active COVID-19.

This clone was counted between two and nine times. The rearrangement joins TRBV19 to TRBJ1-2; D gene uncertain. Germline V lookup: CDR1 LNHDA, CDR2 SQIVND (reference sequence). The CDR3 has 8 amino acids. Trimming took 8 bases from V and 8 from J, leaving 3 bases between them. The CDR3 DNA reads TGTGCCAGTGAGGGCTACACCTTC. This gives the protein CASEGYTF.

The J gene is TRBJ2-1, the V gene TRBV9, with TRBD2 matching 8 bases. The CDR3 consists of 16 residues. The V segment lost 1 base and the J segment 0 bases; nucleotides outside the gene matches: 3. Germline V CDR1 and CDR2: SGDLS, YYNGEE. CDR3 region: CASSVRSGSSYNEQFF. The CDR3 DNA reads as TGTGCCAGCAGCGTAAGAAGCGGGAGCTCCTACAATGAGCAGTTCTTC.

The chain is built from TRBV5-4 and TRBJ2-5; D perhaps matches TRBD2 (6 bases). The CDR3 consists of 15 residues. Germline V gives CDR1 SGHNT, CDR2 YYREEE (reference sequence). V was trimmed by 0 bases and J by 7 bases, leaving 16 bases between them. The CDR3 region has the DNA TGTGCCAGCAGCTTGGGGACTAACTACGAGGGGACCCAGTACTTC. Translation gives CASSLGTNYEGTQYF.

The CDR3 sequence: CASSFRRGNEQFF. CDR3 nucleotide sequence: TGTGCCAGCAGTTTCAGGCGGGGAAATGAGCAGTTCTTC. This chain joins TRBV12-3 or TRBV12-4 and TRBJ2-1, with a weak D call TRBD2 (6 bases). Trimming stripped 3 bases from V and 7 bases from J, with 10 bases between. The CDR3 is 13 residues long.

This chain connects TRBV5-4 to TRBJ1-2; D uncertain. This CDR3 is built from 15 residues. Germline assignment: CDR1 SGHNT and CDR2 YYREEE (reference sequence). The V and J ends lost 4 bases and 2 bases respectively, with 15 bases between them. CDR3 protein: CASSPRVGGNYGYTF. CDR3 DNA sequence: TGTGCCAGCAGCCCCCGGGTAGGAGGGAACTATGGCTACACCTTC.

The gene calls are TRBV5-1 and TRBJ2-1, with D tentatively TRBD2 (6 bases). Between the trimmed V and J ends, which lost 3 bases and 5 bases, there was a span of 15 bases. Per the germline V gene, CDR1 is SGHRS and CDR2 is YFSETQ. The CDR3 sequence is 15 residues long. CDR3 region: CASSSPLLANNEQFF. In nucleotides, the CDR3 is TGCGCCAGCAGCTCCCCCCTCCTAGCGAACAATGAGCAGTTCTTC.

The rearrangement joins TRBV2 to TRBJ2-4; 7 bases align to TRBD1. This CDR3 spans 14 amino acids. Germline trimming cut 6 bases from V and 2 bases from J; bases unmatched to any gene: 4. The germline gives CDR1 SNHLY, CDR2 FYNNEI. This CDR3 reads CASRDRVTKNIQYF. DNA of the CDR3: TGTGCCAGCAGAGACAGGGTGACCAAAAACATTCAGTACTTC.